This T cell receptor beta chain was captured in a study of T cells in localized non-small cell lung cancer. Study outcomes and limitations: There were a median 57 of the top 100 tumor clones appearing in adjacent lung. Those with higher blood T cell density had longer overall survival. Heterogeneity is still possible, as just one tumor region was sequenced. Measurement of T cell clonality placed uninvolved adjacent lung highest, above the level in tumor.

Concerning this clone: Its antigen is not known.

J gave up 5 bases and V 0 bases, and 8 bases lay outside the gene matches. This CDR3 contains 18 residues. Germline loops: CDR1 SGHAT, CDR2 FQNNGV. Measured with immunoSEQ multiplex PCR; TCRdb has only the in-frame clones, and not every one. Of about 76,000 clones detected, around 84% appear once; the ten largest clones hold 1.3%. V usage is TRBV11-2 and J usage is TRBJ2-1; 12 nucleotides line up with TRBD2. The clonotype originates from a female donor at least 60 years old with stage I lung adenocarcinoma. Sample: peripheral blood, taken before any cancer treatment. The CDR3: CASSLELLGLAGNNEQFF. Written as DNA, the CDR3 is TGTGCCAGCAGCTTAGAATTGCTAGGACTAGCGGGAAACAATGAGCAGTTCTTC.